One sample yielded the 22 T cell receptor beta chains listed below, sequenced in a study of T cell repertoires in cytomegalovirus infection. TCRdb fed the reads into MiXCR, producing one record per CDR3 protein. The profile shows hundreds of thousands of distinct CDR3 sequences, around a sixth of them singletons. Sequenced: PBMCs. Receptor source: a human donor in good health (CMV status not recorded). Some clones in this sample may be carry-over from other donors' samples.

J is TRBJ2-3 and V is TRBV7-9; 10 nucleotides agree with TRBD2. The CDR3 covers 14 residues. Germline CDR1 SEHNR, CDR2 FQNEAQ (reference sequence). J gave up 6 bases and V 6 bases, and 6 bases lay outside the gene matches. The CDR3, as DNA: TGTGCCAGCAGGAGCGGGGGGGCCTTGGATACGCAGTATTTT. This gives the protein CASRSGGALDTQYF.

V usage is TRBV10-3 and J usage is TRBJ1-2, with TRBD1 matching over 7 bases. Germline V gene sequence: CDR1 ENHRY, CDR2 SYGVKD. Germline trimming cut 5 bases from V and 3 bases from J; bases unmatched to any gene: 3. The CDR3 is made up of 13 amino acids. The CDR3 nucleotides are TGTGCCATCAGTCCAGGGGGTCACTATGGCTACACCTTC. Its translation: CAISPGGHYGYTF.

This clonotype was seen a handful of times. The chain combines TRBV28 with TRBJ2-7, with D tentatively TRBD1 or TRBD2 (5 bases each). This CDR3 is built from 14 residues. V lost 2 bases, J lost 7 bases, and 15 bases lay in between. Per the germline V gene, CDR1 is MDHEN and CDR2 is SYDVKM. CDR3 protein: CASSLGAGSGEQYF. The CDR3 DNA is TGTGCCAGCAGTTTAGGGGCAGGCTCGGGGGAGCAGTACTTC.

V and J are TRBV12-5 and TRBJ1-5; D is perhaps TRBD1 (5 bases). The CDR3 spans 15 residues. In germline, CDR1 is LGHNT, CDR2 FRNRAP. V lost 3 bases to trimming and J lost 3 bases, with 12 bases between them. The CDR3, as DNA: TGTGCTAGTGGTTTTGGACAAGCCCTCAATCAGCCCCAGCATTTT. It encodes CASGFGQALNQPQHF. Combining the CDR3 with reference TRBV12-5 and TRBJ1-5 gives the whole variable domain DARVTQTPRHKVTEMGQEVTMRCQPILGHNTVFWYRQTMMQGLELLAYFRNRAPLDDSGMPKDRFSAEMPDATLATLKIQPSEPRDSAVYFCASGFGQALNQPQHFGDGTRLSIL.

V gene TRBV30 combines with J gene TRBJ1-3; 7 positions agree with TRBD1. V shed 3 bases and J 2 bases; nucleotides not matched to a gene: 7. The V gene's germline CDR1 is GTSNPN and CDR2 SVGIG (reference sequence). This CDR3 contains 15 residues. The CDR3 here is CAWRGTGVPGNTIYF. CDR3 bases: TGTGCCTGGAGGGGAACAGGGGTCCCTGGAAACACCATATATTTT.

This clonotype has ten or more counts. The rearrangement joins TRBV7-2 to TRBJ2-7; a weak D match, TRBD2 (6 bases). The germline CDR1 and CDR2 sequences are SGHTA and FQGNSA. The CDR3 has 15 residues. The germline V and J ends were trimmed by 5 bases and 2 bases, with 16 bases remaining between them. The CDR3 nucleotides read TGTGCCAGCAGCCCCCAGGCCCGGGGGACCTACGAGCAGTACTTC. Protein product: CASSPQARGTYEQYF.

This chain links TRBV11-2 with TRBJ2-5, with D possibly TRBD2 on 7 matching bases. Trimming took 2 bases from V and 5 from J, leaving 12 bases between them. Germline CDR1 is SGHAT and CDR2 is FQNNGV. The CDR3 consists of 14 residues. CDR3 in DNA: TGTGCCAGCAGCTTATGGGGGGGCCCGGAGACCCAGTACTTC. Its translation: CASSLWGGPETQYF.

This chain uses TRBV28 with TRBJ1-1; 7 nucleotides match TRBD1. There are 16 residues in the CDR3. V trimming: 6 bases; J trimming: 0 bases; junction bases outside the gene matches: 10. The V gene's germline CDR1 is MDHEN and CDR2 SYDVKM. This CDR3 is CASSSLDRTLNTEAFF. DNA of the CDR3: TGTGCCAGCAGCTCCCTGGACAGGACCTTGAACACTGAAGCTTTCTTT.

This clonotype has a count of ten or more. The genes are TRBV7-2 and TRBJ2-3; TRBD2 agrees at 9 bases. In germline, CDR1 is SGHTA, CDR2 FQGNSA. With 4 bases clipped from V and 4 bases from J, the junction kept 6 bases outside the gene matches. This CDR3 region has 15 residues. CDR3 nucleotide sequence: TGTGCCAGCAGCTCCCGCGGGGGGGCCTCAGATACGCAGTATTTT. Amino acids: CASSSRGGASDTQYF.

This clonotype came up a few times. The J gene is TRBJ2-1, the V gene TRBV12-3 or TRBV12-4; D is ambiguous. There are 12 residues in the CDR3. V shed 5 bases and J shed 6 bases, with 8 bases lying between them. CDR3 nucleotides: TGTGCCAGCAGTCCTCCGATCAATGAGCAGTTCTTC. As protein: CASSPPINEQFF.

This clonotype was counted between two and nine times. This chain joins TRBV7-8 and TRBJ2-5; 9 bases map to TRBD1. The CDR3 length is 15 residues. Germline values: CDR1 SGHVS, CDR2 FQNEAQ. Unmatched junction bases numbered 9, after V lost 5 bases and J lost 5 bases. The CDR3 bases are TGTGCCAGCAGCCCGAATACAGGGGGCGCCGAGACCCAGTACTTC. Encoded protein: CASSPNTGGAETQYF. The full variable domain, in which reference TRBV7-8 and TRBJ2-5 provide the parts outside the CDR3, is GAGVSQSPRYKVAKRGQDVALRCDPISGHVSLFWYQQALGQGPEFLTYFQNEAQLDKSGLPSDRFFAERPEGSVSTLKIQRTQQEDSAVYLCASSPNTGGAETQYFGPGTRLLVL.

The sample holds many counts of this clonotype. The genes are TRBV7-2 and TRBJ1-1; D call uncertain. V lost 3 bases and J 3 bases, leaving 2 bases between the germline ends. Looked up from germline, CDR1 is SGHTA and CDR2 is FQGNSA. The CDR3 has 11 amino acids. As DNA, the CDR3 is TGTGCCAGCAGCTTGGACACTGAAGCTTTCTTT. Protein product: CASSLDTEAFF.

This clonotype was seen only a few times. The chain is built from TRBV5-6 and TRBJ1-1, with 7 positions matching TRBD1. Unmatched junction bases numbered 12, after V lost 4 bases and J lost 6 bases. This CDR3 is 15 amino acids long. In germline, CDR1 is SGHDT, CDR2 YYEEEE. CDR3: CASSPIGTEKSEAFF. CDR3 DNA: TGTGCCAGCAGCCCCATCGGGACAGAAAAATCTGAAGCTTTCTTT.

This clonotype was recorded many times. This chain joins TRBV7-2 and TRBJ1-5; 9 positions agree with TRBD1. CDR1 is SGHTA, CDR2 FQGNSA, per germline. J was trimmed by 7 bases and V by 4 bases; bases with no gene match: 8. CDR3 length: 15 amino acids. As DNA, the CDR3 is TGTGCCAGCAGCTCCACCGGGACAGGGAACCAGCCCCAGCATTTT. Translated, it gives CASSSTGTGNQPQHF.

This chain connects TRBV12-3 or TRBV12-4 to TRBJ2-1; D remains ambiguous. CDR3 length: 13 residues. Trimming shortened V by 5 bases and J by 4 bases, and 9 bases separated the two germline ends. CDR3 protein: CASSPSRYNEQFF. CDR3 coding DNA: TGTGCCAGCAGTCCCTCCAGATACAATGAGCAGTTCTTC.

CDR3 sequence: CASSHLGGVEQYF. CDR3 nucleotides: TGTGCCAGCAGCCACCTAGGAGGGGTTGAGCAGTACTTC. The V call is TRBV3-1, the J call TRBJ2-7; possibly TRBD2 for D (6 bases). Germline CDR1 reads LGHDT; CDR2 reads YNNKEL (reference sequence). The CDR3 loop spans 13 amino acids. The V gene lost 3 bases and the J gene lost 7 bases, with 13 bases spanning the gap.

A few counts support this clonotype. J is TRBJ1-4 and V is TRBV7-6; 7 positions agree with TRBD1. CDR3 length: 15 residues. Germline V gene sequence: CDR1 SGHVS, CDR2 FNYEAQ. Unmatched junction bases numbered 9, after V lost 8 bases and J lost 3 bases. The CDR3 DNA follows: TGTGCCAGCGGAGCCGGCGGGACAGCTAATGAAAAACTGTTTTTT. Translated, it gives CASGAGGTANEKLFF.

The CDR3 region is CASSVGQPVETQYF. The DNA of the CDR3 is TGTGCCAGCAGTGTGGGACAGCCCGTGGAGACCCAGTACTTC. This chain uses TRBV25-1 with TRBJ2-5, with TRBD1 matching 7 bases. Germline V gene data show CDR1 as MGHDK and CDR2 as SYGVNS. This CDR3 is 14 amino acids long. The J segment lost 5 bases and the V segment lost 4 bases, leaving 7 bases of the junction unmatched.

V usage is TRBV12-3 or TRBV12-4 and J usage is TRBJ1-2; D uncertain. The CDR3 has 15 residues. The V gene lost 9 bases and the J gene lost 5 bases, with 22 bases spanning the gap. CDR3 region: CASQFKGYGQYGYTF. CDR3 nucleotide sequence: TGTGCCAGTCAGTTTAAGGGTTATGGCCAATATGGCTACACCTTC.

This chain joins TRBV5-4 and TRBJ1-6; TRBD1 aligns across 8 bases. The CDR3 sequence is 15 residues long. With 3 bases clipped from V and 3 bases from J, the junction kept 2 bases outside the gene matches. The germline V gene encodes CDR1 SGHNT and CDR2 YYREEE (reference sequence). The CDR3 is CASSSDRGYNSPLHF. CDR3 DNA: TGTGCCAGCAGCTCCGACAGGGGCTATAATTCACCCCTCCACTTT.

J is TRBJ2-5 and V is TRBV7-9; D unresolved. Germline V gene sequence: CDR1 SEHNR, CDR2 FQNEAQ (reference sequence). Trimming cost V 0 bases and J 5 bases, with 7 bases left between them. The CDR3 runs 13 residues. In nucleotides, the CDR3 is TGTGCCAGCAGCTTAGCCTTGATCGAGACCCAGTACTTC. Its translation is CASSLALIETQYF. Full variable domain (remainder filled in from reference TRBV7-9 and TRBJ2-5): DTGVSQNPRHKITKRGQNVTFRCDPISEHNRLYWYRQTLGQGPEFLTYFQNEAQLEKSRLLSDRFSAERPKGSFSTLEIQRTEQGDSAMYLCASSLALIETQYFGPGTRLLVL.

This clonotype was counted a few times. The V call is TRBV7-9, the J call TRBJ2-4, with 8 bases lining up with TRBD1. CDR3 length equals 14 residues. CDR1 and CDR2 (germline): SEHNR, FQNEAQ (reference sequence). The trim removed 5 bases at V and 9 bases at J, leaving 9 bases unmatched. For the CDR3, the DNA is TGTGCCAGCAGCCCCCAAGGACAGGGACTCATTCAGTACTTC. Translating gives CASSPQGQGLIQYF. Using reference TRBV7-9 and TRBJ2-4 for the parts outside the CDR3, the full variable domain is DTGVSQNPRHKITKRGQNVTFRCDPISEHNRLYWYRQTLGQGPEFLTYFQNEAQLEKSRLLSDRFSAERPKGSFSTLEIQRTEQGDSAMYLCASSPQGQGLIQYFGAGTRLSVL.